This T cell receptor beta chain was sequenced for a study of cytomegalovirus exposure and HLA in healthy donors. At sampling all donors were nominally healthy, likely with unrecorded immune exposures. Researchers ran the PCR with 60 Vbeta and 13 Jbeta primers. Assay: immunoSEQ multiplex PCR; the TCRdb copy retains only in-frame clones and omits some. The data show approximately 110,000 clones, with under 85% seen just once and about 8.4% held by the top ten. Study results and caveats: When analyzed later, a missense DCLRE1C variant was found to be linked to TCR beta V- and J-gene trimming. In an earlier analysis, productive rearrangement rates for most beta V segments clustered near 87% or 30%.

The CDR3 is made up of 12 amino acids. Germline V lookup: CDR1 SQVTM, CDR2 ANQGSEA. Notes on this clone: What it recognizes is unknown. Mismatch with germline at one junction end may stem from a read error.

The V call is TRBV29-1, the J call TRBJ1-2; D uncertain. The clonotype was recovered from a man aged 35 to 55 in good health and CMV-seronegative. The sample taken for sequencing was PBMCs. The CDR3: CSVGKGGYGYPF. The CDR3 nucleotides read TGCAGCGTTGGGAAGGGAGGATATGGCTACCCCTTC.